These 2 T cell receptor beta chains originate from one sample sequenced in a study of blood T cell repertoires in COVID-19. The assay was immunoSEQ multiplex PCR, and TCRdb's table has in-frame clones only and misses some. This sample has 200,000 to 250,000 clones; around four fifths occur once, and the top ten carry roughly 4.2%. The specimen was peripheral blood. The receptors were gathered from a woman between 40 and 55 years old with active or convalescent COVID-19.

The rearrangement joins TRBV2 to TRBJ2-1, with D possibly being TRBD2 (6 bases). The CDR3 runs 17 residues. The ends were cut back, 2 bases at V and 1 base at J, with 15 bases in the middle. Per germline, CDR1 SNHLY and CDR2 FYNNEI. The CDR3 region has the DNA TGTGCCAGCAGTGAAACGGGACTCCCGGGGTCCTACAATGAGCAGTTCTTC. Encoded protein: CASSETGLPGSYNEQFF. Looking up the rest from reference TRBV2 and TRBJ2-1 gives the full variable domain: EPEVTQTPSHQVTQMGQEVILRCVPISNHLYFYWYRQILGQKVEFLVSFYNNEISEKSEIFDDQFSVERPDGSNFTLKIRSTKLEDSAMYFCASSETGLPGSYNEQFFGPGTRLTVL.

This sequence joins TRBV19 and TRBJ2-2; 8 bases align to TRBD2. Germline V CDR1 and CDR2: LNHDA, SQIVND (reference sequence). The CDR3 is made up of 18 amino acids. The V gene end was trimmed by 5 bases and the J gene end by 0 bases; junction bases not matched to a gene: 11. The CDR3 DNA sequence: TGTGCCAGTAGTCAACCCCTGTGGCGGGGGGCGAACACCGGGGAGCTGTTTTTT. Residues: CASSQPLWRGANTGELFF.